Presented here are 27 T cell receptor beta chains from one specimen sequenced in a study of graft-versus-host responses after intestinal transplantation. Their specific antigens are unknown. The repertoire was sequenced with immunoSEQ multiplex PCR; TCRdb's copy has only in-frame clones and lacks some. The top ten clones hold 6% of a sample with tens of thousands of clones, around nine tenths of them seen once. The specimen was unstimulated CD8+ T cells sorted from spleen or lymph node cells, collected before intestinal transplant. These receptors came from a human donor who received an intestinal transplant.

CDR3 loop: CASSFSGTEYYEEQYF. The CDR3 DNA follows: TGTGCCAGCAGTTTTAGCGGGACAGAATACTACGAAGAGCAGTACTTC. The chain combines TRBV28 with TRBJ2-7; maybe TRBD2 (8 bases). The CDR3 has 16 amino acids. Germline CDR1 reads MDHEN; CDR2 reads SYDVKM. V was shortened by 3 bases and J by 7 bases, with 22 bases between the two germline ends. Based on the CDR3 plus reference TRBV28 and TRBJ2-7, the full variable domain is DVKVTQSSRYLVKRTGEKVFLECVQDMDHENMFWYRQDPGLGLRLIYFSYDVKMKEKGDIPEGYSVSREKKERFSLILESASTNQTSMYLCASSFSGTEYYEEQYFGPGTRLTVT.

Only one count was recorded for this clone. The gene calls are TRBV11-2 and TRBJ2-3; D is ambiguous. Per the germline V gene, CDR1 is SGHAT and CDR2 is FQNNGV. V dropped 3 bases and J dropped 0 bases, with 7 bases sitting between them. The CDR3 loop spans 14 amino acids. The CDR3 is CASSFTDSTDTQYF. The CDR3 DNA sequence: TGTGCCAGCAGCTTCACAGATAGCACAGATACGCAGTATTTT.

Details on this clone: The sample holds other DNA sequences that translate to the same CDR3. The rearrangement joins TRBV27 to TRBJ2-7; D possibly corresponds to TRBD2 (5 bases). CDR3 length: 13 residues. Germline V CDR1 and CDR2: MNHEY, SMNVEV (reference sequence). V lost 2 bases to trimming and J lost 1 base, with 6 bases between them. The chain's CDR3 is CASSLSGSYEQYF. The CDR3 region has the DNA TGTGCCAGCAGTTTAAGCGGTTCCTACGAGCAGTACTTC.

This chain uses TRBV2 with TRBJ2-3; D unresolved. The V gene's germline CDR1 is SNHLY and CDR2 FYNNEI. V dropped 4 bases and J dropped 2 bases, with 10 bases sitting between them. This CDR3 has 14 residues. CDR3 in amino acids: CASSVSAITDTQYF. In nucleotides, the CDR3 is TGTGCCAGCAGTGTGTCGGCGATCACAGATACGCAGTATTTT.

The chain couples TRBV6-1 to TRBJ2-3; tentatively, D is TRBD2 (6 bases). The CDR3 spans 13 residues. V lost 7 bases and J 3 bases, leaving 11 bases between the germline ends. Germline V gene lookup returns CDR1 MNHNS and CDR2 SASEGT. The CDR3 region has the DNA TGTGCCAGCATGGGGGGTGGGACAGATACGCAGTATTTT. Its translation: CASMGGGTDTQYF.

This CDR3 reads CASTQQGGGNGYTF. CDR3 DNA: TGTGCCAGCACCCAACAGGGGGGAGGCAATGGCTACACCTTC. The V gene is TRBV6-5, the J gene TRBJ1-2, with TRBD1 matching 8 bases. CDR3 length equals 14 residues. Looked up from germline, CDR1 is MNHEY and CDR2 is SVGAGI. J lost 6 bases, V lost 7 bases, and 10 bases had no gene match.

This rearrangement joins TRBV28 to TRBJ2-7; D is undetermined. The CDR3 is made up of 15 amino acids. Germline V CDR1 and CDR2: MDHEN, SYDVKM. V shed 5 bases and J shed 5 bases, with 19 bases lying between them. DNA for the CDR3: TGTGCCAGCAGTCGCCCGCCCTACTGGGTTAACGAGCAGTACTTC. Translation: CASSRPPYWVNEQYF.

The V gene is TRBV6-6, the J gene TRBJ2-7; D is unresolved. The germline CDR1 and CDR2 sequences are MNHNY and SVGAGI (reference sequence). Trimming removed 0 bases at V and 2 bases at J, with 5 bases between. This CDR3 is 13 amino acids long. CDR3 sequence: CASSYSQPYEQYF. Here the CDR3 DNA reads TGTGCCAGCAGTTACTCACAGCCCTACGAGCAGTACTTC.

V usage is TRBV11-2 and J usage is TRBJ2-1, with 12 nucleotides matching TRBD2. The germline V gene has CDR1 SGHAT and CDR2 FQNNGV. The CDR3 loop spans 16 amino acids. V lost 4 bases, J lost 1 base, and 2 bases stayed unmatched. The CDR3 nucleotides read TGTGCCAGCAGCTCTGGACTAGCGGGATCCTACAATGAGCAGTTCTTC. The encoded protein is CASSSGLAGSYNEQFF.

Here the CDR3 DNA reads TGTGCCAGCAGCTTCCTCCTGCAGGGTCGAACAGATACGCAGTATTTT. It yields the protein CASSFLLQGRTDTQYF. V usage is TRBV7-9 and J usage is TRBJ2-3, with a possible D match to TRBD1 (5 bases). Per germline, CDR1 SEHNR and CDR2 FQNEAQ (reference sequence). V was pared by 3 bases and J by 3 bases, with 16 bases between. The CDR3 covers 16 residues.

In the case of this clone: Lacking the conserved final phenylalanine or tryptophan, this CDR3 likely reflects a read error. This CDR3 is CASSLGSGANVLTS. The DNA for the CDR3 is TGTGCCAGCAGCTTGGGCTCTGGGGCCAACGTCCTGACTTCC. The rearrangement links TRBV7-6 to TRBJ2-6, with D uncertain. Trimming pared 3 bases from V and 0 bases from J, leaving 3 bases between. Germline V gene data show CDR1 as SGHVS and CDR2 as FNYEAQ. The CDR3 runs to 14 residues.

CDR3 loop: CSAPGEGYEQYF. CDR3 nucleotide sequence: TGCAGCGCCCCTGGGGAGGGCTACGAGCAGTACTTC. V gene TRBV29-1 combines with J gene TRBJ2-7; 7 bases align to TRBD2. The V segment lost 7 bases and the J segment 3 bases; nucleotides outside the gene matches: 6. Germline V CDR1 and CDR2: SQVTM, ANQGSEA. This CDR3 comprises 12 residues.

The genes are TRBV19 and TRBJ1-2, with a tentative D call TRBD1 (5 bases). Germline lookup yields CDR1 LNHDA and CDR2 SQIVND (reference sequence). Trimming took 1 base from V and 4 from J, leaving 13 bases between them. CDR3 length: 15 residues. This CDR3 reads CASSIGVQGPYGYTF. CDR3 nucleotides: TGTGCCAGTAGTATAGGAGTGCAGGGACCCTATGGCTACACCTTC. Based on the CDR3 plus reference TRBV19 and TRBJ1-2, the full variable domain is DGGITQSPKYLFRKEGQNVTLSCEQNLNHDAMYWYRQDPGQGLRLIYYSQIVNDFQKGDIAEGYSVSREKKESFPLTVTSAQKNPTAFYLCASSIGVQGPYGYTFGSGTRLTVV.

The chain has TRBV4-1 and TRBJ1-2, with 11 bases that match TRBD1. Looked up from germline, CDR1 is MGHRA and CDR2 is YSYEKL. The CDR3 extends over 17 amino acids. Trimming cost V 0 bases and J 7 bases; bases outside gene matches: 10. DNA of the CDR3: TGCGCCAGCAGCCAAGATTTAAGGACAGGGGGCGCGGGTGGCTACACCTTC. Translating gives CASSQDLRTGGAGGYTF.

The chain employs TRBV9 and TRBJ2-2; TRBD2 might be the D (5 bases). The CDR3 has 13 amino acids. The V end lost 0 bases, the J end lost 6 bases, and 6 bases lay between the germline ends. Germline lookup yields CDR1 SGDLS and CDR2 YYNGEE. CDR3 in amino acids: CASSVDGAGELFF. Written as DNA, the CDR3 is TGTGCCAGCAGCGTAGACGGGGCCGGGGAGCTGTTTTTT.

The chain links TRBV28 to TRBJ1-3; tentative D call: TRBD1 (6 bases). CDR3 length equals 16 residues. Germline-derived CDR1 and CDR2 are MDHEN and SYDVKM. V lost 2 bases to trimming and J lost 0 bases, with 11 bases between them. Here the CDR3 DNA reads TGTGCCAGCAGTTTAATCGACAGGAGCTCTGGAAACACCATATATTTT. Protein sequence: CASSLIDRSSGNTIYF.

This clone was observed once. The CDR3: CASSLMVTDTQYF. The CDR3 region has the DNA TGTGCCAGCAGCTTAATGGTCACAGATACGCAGTATTTT. The chain is built from TRBV7-3 and TRBJ2-3; D not resolved. This CDR3 region has 13 residues. V lost 1 base and J lost 2, with 4 bases in between. Germline V gene lookup returns CDR1 SGHTA and CDR2 FQGTGA.

The CDR3 spells CASSPRGEPQHF. Here the CDR3 DNA reads TGTGCCAGCAGCCCCCGAGGGGAGCCCCAGCATTTT. The chain is built from TRBV13 and TRBJ1-5, with D perhaps matching TRBD1 (5 bases). Per the germline V gene, CDR1 is PRHDT and CDR2 is FYEKMQ (reference sequence). V lost 5 bases and J lost 8, with 10 bases in between. There are 12 residues in the CDR3.

The chain carries TRBV7-3 and TRBJ2-5; TRBD1 agrees at 8 bases. The CDR3 runs 14 residues. Germline values: CDR1 SGHTA, CDR2 FQGTGA. V was clipped by 3 bases and J by 7 bases; unmatched bases: 7. The CDR3 spells CASSFPTGVSTQYF. The CDR3 nucleotides read TGTGCCAGCAGCTTTCCGACAGGGGTGTCGACCCAGTACTTC.

J is TRBJ2-1 and V is TRBV5-1; TRBD2 agrees at 8 bases. The CDR3 runs to 15 residues. V dropped 2 bases and J dropped 2; count of bases not matched to a gene: 3. Germline V gene sequence: CDR1 SGHRS, CDR2 YFSETQ. The CDR3 DNA follows: TGCGCCAGCAGCTTTTGGCGGGGGGCCTACAATGAGCAGTTCTTC. Its translation: CASSFWRGAYNEQFF.

The chain links TRBV7-9 to TRBJ2-1; D possibly uses TRBD1 or TRBD2 (5 bases each). This CDR3 has 14 amino acids. V was trimmed by 4 bases and J by 2 bases, leaving 9 bases between them. CDR1 is SEHNR and CDR2 is FQNEAQ in the germline V gene (reference sequence). The CDR3 reads CASSSLGAYNEQFF. The DNA for the CDR3 is TGTGCCAGCAGCTCTCTGGGGGCCTACAATGAGCAGTTCTTC.

The chain has TRBV6-5 and TRBJ1-5; TRBD1 aligns across 7 bases. CDR3 size: 15 residues. Losses at the gene ends were 5 bases for V and 6 bases for J; bases not matched to a gene: 10. Per the germline V gene, CDR1 is MNHEY and CDR2 is SVGAGI. CDR3 DNA sequence: TGTGCCAGCAGTCGCATTGGGAGGGGGCGTCAGCCCCAGCATTTT. Protein: CASSRIGRGRQPQHF.

This clone was picked up one time. The chain joins TRBV9 to TRBJ1-1; D remains unclear. CDR3 size: 12 residues. Between the trimmed V and J ends, which lost 4 bases and 3 bases, there was a span of 7 bases. In germline, CDR1 is SGDLS, CDR2 YYNGEE. The CDR3, as DNA: TGTGCCAGCAGCACGAAGGACACTGAAGCTTTCTTT. It codes for CASSTKDTEAFF. Drawing the rest from reference TRBV9 and TRBJ1-1, the complete variable domain is DSGVTQTPKHLITATGQRVTLRCSPRSGDLSVYWYQQSLDQGLQFLIQYYNGEERAKGNILERFSAQQFPDLHSELNLSSLELGDSALYFCASSTKDTEAFFGQGTRLTVV.

This clone was seen more than once but under ten times. The chain combines TRBV6-6 with TRBJ2-7; TRBD1 matches at 9 bases. The J segment lost 5 bases and the V segment lost 5 bases, leaving 10 bases of the junction unmatched. Germline CDR1 is MNHNY and CDR2 is SVGAGI (reference sequence). The length of the CDR3 is 15 residues. In DNA form, the CDR3 reads TGTGCCAGCAGTCCCGGGACAGGGAGTTCCGACGAGCAGTACTTC. Residues: CASSPGTGSSDEQYF.

The chain links TRBV6-1 to TRBJ2-2; the match to TRBD1 covers 8 bases. Losses at the gene ends were 2 bases for V and 0 bases for J; bases not matched to a gene: 2. This CDR3 is built from 16 residues. Germline V gene data show CDR1 as MNHNS and CDR2 as SASEGT. CDR3 protein: CASSEWGQANTGELFF. CDR3 bases: TGTGCCAGCAGTGAATGGGGACAGGCGAACACCGGGGAGCTGTTTTTT.

The chain uses TRBV27 and TRBJ1-4, with 11 positions matching TRBD1. Germline loops: CDR1 MNHEY, CDR2 SMNVEV (reference sequence). The CDR3 runs 15 residues. The V segment lost 3 bases and the J segment 7 bases; nucleotides outside the gene matches: 4. The CDR3 is CASSFSGTGGEKLFF. CDR3 bases: TGTGCCAGCAGTTTTTCCGGGACAGGGGGTGAAAAACTGTTTTTT.

The rearrangement uses TRBV11-2 and TRBJ2-7; D not resolved. CDR1 SGHAT and CDR2 FQNNGV come from the germline V gene. Deletions cut 1 base from V and 5 bases from J, with 3 bases between. The CDR3 is made up of 11 amino acids. In nucleotides, the CDR3 is TGTGCCAGCAGCTTAGTCGACGAGCAGTACTTC. Protein sequence: CASSLVDEQYF.